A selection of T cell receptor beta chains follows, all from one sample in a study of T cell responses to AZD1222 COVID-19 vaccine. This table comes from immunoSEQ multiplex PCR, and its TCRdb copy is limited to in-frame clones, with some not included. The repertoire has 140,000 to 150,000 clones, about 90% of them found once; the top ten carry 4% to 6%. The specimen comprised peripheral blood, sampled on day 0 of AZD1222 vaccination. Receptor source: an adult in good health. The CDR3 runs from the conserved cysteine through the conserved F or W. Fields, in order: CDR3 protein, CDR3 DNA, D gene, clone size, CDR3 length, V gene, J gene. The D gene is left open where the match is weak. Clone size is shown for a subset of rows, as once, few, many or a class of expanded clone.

CASSLVSFAGGPRDEQFF	TGTGCCAGCAGCTTAGTCTCTTTCGCGGGAGGGCCTCGGGATGAGCAGTTCTTC	TRBD2	NA	18	TRBV7-2	TRBJ2-1
CASSVAPVANYGYTF	TGTGCCAGCAGCGTAGCTCCAGTAGCTAACTATGGCTACACCTTC	NA	NA	15	TRBV9	TRBJ1-2
CASSLTRDGARREQYF	TGTGCCAGCAGCTTAACCCGGGACGGAGCCCGACGAGAGCAGTACTTC	NA	once	16	TRBV5-6	TRBJ2-7
CASSSRVLSYEQYF	TGTGCCAGCAGCTCCAGGGTACTATCCTACGAGCAGTACTTC	NA	NA	14	TRBV5-5	TRBJ2-7
CAAPRGGGLNTEAFF	TGTGCCGCCCCTAGGGGCGGGGGGCTGAACACTGAAGCTTTCTTT	NA	once	15	TRBV2	TRBJ1-1
CASSLAGVNTEAFF	TGTGCCAGCAGCTTAGCTGGGGTGAACACTGAAGCTTTCTTT	NA	NA	14	TRBV7-2	TRBJ1-1
CASSKKGQGPNTEAFF	TGTGCCAGTAGTAAGAAAGGCCAGGGGCCTAACACTGAAGCTTTCTTT	NA	NA	16	TRBV19	TRBJ1-1
CASSQGLGSGNTIYF	TGCGCCAGCAGCCAGGGACTAGGCTCTGGAAACACCATATATTTT	NA	NA	15	TRBV4-3	TRBJ1-3
CASSALQGASFNEQFF	TGTGCCAGTAGCGCCCTTCAGGGGGCCTCCTTCAATGAGCAGTTCTTC	TRBD1	NA	16	TRBV19	TRBJ2-1
CVRSLVPEAADSPLHF	TGTGTCAGAAGCTTAGTTCCCGAAGCTGCGGATTCACCCCTCCACTTT	NA	NA	16	TRBV7-5	TRBJ1-6
CASSLWRLAGGAGELFF	TGTGCCAGCAGTTTATGGCGACTAGCGGGAGGGGCCGGGGAGCTGTTTTTT	TRBD2	NA	17	TRBV28	TRBJ2-2
CASSHGTIYGYTF	TGTGCCAGCAGTCACGGGACTATCTATGGCTACACCTTC	NA	NA	13	TRBV11-1	TRBJ1-2
CATSGGTWTGELNYGYTF	TGTGCCACCAGTGGGGGGACTTGGACAGGAGAACTTAACTATGGCTACACCTTC	TRBD1	NA	18	TRBV24-1	TRBJ1-2
CASSRSGHYNEQFF	TGTGCCAGCAGCCGGAGCGGCCACTACAATGAGCAGTTCTTC	NA	NA	14	TRBV7-8	TRBJ2-1
CASSPSTGPYEQYF	TGCGCCAGCAGCCCATCGACAGGCCCCTACGAGCAGTACTTC	NA	NA	14	TRBV5-1	TRBJ2-7
CASSFSHPVIQYF	TGTGCCAGCAGCTTTTCCCACCCAGTCATTCAGTACTTC	NA	NA	13	TRBV5-6	TRBJ2-4
CASSPGATNEKLFF	TGTGCCAGCTCACCGGGTGCAACTAATGAAAAACTGTTTTTT	NA	NA	14	TRBV18	TRBJ1-4
CASSLLPGSYNEQFF	TGTGCCAGCAGCTTACTGCCGGGTTCCTACAATGAGCAGTTCTTC	NA	NA	15	TRBV11-3	TRBJ2-1
CASSPGLPNTEAFF	TGCGCCAGCAGCCCGGGACTACCGAACACTGAAGCTTTCTTT	NA	NA	14	TRBV4-3	TRBJ1-1
CASSSSGEETQYF	TGTGCCAGCAGCTCGTCAGGGGAGGAGACCCAGTACTTC	NA	NA	13	TRBV7-2	TRBJ2-5
CASSLRGNQETQYF	TGTGCCAGCAGCTTAAGGGGGAACCAAGAGACCCAGTACTTC	NA	NA	14	TRBV7-8	TRBJ2-5
CASSQVGLSAETQYF	TGCGCCAGCAGCCAAGTCGGTCTGAGCGCCGAGACCCAGTACTTC	NA	NA	15	TRBV4-1	TRBJ2-5
CASNVGSNQPQHF	TGTGCCAGCAACGTAGGGAGCAATCAGCCCCAGCATTTT	NA	NA	13	TRBV6-5	TRBJ1-5
CASSGQGDMNEQYF	TGTGCCAGCAGCGGACAGGGGGATATGAACGAGCAGTACTTC	TRBD1	few	14	TRBV2	TRBJ2-7
CASSLAGSQETQYF	TGTGCCAGCAGCTTAGCGGGATCCCAAGAGACCCAGTACTTC	NA	NA	14	TRBV7-2	TRBJ2-5
CASSSTTSGGGETQYF	TGCGCCAGCAGCTCGACCACTAGCGGGGGAGGGGAGACCCAGTACTTC	TRBD2	few	16	TRBV5-1	TRBJ2-5
CASSHHGQGPEQFF	TGTGCCAGCAGCCACCACGGCCAGGGTCCTGAGCAGTTCTTC	NA	NA	14	TRBV14	TRBJ2-1
CSVEEAGTNEKLFF	TGCAGCGTTGAAGAGGCGGGGACTAATGAAAAACTGTTTTTT	NA	NA	14	TRBV29-1	TRBJ1-4
CASSPLADNEQFF	TGCGCCAGCAGCCCACTAGCGGACAATGAGCAGTTCTTC	TRBD2	NA	13	TRBV5-1	TRBJ2-1
CASSLTGVGNTEAFF	TGCGCCAGCAGCCTCACCGGGGTGGGGAACACTGAAGCTTTCTTT	NA	NA	15	TRBV4-1	TRBJ1-1
CASSLSPAPEQYF	TGTGCCAGCAGCTTGAGCCCAGCCCCCGAGCAGTACTTC	NA	NA	13	TRBV7-2	TRBJ2-7
CASSLFVVRMVSDEKLFF	TGTGCCAGCAGCTTATTCGTTGTTCGGATGGTCTCGGATGAAAAACTGTTTTTT	NA	few	18	TRBV7-2	TRBJ1-4
CASGSRDRAISTDTQYF	TGTGCCAGTGGCTCTAGGGACAGGGCAATAAGCACAGATACGCAGTATTTT	TRBD1	NA	17	TRBV19	TRBJ2-3
CATSRDPQGNSPLHF	TGTGCCACCAGCAGAGATCCACAGGGGAACTCACCCCTCCACTTT	TRBD1	NA	15	TRBV15	TRBJ1-6
CASSDRVQDTQYF	TGTGCCAGCAGCGACAGGGTTCAGGATACGCAGTATTTT	TRBD1	NA	13	TRBV3-1/TRBV3-2	TRBJ2-3
CASSWKDRTGELFF	TGCGCCAGCAGCTGGAAGGACAGGACCGGGGAGCTGTTTTTT	TRBD1	NA	14	TRBV5-1	TRBJ2-2
CASERGPTTDTQYF	TGTGCCAGCGAGAGGGGGCCCACAACAGATACGCAGTATTTT	TRBD1	NA	14	TRBV9	TRBJ2-3
CASSDKTSGGEDTQYF	TGTGCCAGCAGCGATAAGACTAGCGGGGGAGAGGATACGCAGTATTTT	TRBD2	NA	16	TRBV5-4	TRBJ2-3
CASSAYYEQYF	TGTGCCAGCAGTGCCTACTACGAGCAGTACTTC	NA	NA	11	TRBV28	TRBJ2-7
CASSREVGTEAFF	TGTGCCAGTAGTAGGGAGGTTGGGACTGAAGCTTTCTTT	NA	NA	13	TRBV19	TRBJ1-1
CASSTTNYGYTF	TGTGCCAGTAGCACTACTAACTATGGCTACACCTTC	NA	NA	12	TRBV27	TRBJ1-2
CASSPGSQETQYF	TGTGCCAGCAGCCCCGGGTCCCAAGAGACCCAGTACTTC	NA	many	13	TRBV9	TRBJ2-5
CATPGLAGSYNEQFF	TGCGCCACTCCGGGACTAGCGGGGTCCTACAATGAGCAGTTCTTC	TRBD2	NA	15	TRBV23-1	TRBJ2-1
CASSLNTGLFQETQYF	TGTGCCAGCAGCTTAAATACAGGGTTGTTCCAAGAGACCCAGTACTTC	NA	NA	16	TRBV7-6	TRBJ2-5
CASSLYTRGSPEAFF	TGTGCCAGCAGTTTATATACCAGGGGGTCCCCTGAAGCTTTCTTT	TRBD1	NA	15	TRBV28	TRBJ1-1
CASSDGIGGSSYNEQFF	TGTGCCAGCAGTGATGGTATCGGGGGGAGCTCCTACAATGAGCAGTTCTTC	TRBD2	NA	17	TRBV25-1	TRBJ2-1
CASSQDVSGGASEQFF	TGCGCCAGCAGCCAAGACGTTAGCGGGGGGGCGAGTGAGCAGTTCTTC	TRBD2	NA	16	TRBV4-3	TRBJ2-1
CATSRFQWGNTEAFF	TGTGCCACCAGCAGATTTCAATGGGGGAACACTGAAGCTTTCTTT	NA	NA	15	TRBV15	TRBJ1-1
CASSQEDALQLTDTQYF	TGTGCCAGCAGCCAGGAGGACGCGCTCCAATTGACAGATACGCAGTATTTT	NA	NA	17	TRBV4-2	TRBJ2-3
CASSQDRTANEKLFF	TGCGCCAGCAGCCAAGATCGGACGGCTAATGAAAAACTGTTTTTT	NA	NA	15	TRBV4-1	TRBJ1-4
CASSSQVGGELFF	TGTGCCAGCAGTTCACAGGTTGGCGGGGAGCTGTTTTTT	NA	few	13	TRBV9	TRBJ2-2
CATSDPTTGSPYEQYF	TGTGCCACCAGTGACCCTACGACAGGGAGTCCTTACGAGCAGTACTTC	TRBD1	NA	16	TRBV24-1	TRBJ2-7
CASSVLTGMNTEAFF	TGTGCCAGCAGCGTTTTGACAGGGATGAACACTGAAGCTTTCTTT	TRBD1	once	15	TRBV9	TRBJ1-1
CASSPGQGKGSTGELFF	TGTGCCAGCAGCCCCGGACAGGGGAAAGGAAGCACCGGGGAGCTGTTTTTT	TRBD1	NA	17	TRBV9	TRBJ2-2
CASSLTPIAQYF	TGTGCCAGCAGCTTGACGCCGATTGCCCAGTACTTC	NA	once	12	TRBV5-6	TRBJ2-5
CASTSGGGFGNTIYF	TGTGCCAGCACCTCCGGCGGGGGGTTTGGAAACACCATATATTTT	NA	NA	15	TRBV6-5	TRBJ1-3
CASSSPTALKEKLFF	TGTGCCAGCAGCTCTCCGACCGCACTCAAAGAAAAACTGTTTTTT	NA	NA	15	TRBV11-2	TRBJ1-4
CASSLDRGSSYNSPLHF	TGCGCCAGCAGCTTGGACAGGGGTAGCTCCTATAATTCACCCCTCCACTTT	TRBD1	once	17	TRBV5-1	TRBJ1-6